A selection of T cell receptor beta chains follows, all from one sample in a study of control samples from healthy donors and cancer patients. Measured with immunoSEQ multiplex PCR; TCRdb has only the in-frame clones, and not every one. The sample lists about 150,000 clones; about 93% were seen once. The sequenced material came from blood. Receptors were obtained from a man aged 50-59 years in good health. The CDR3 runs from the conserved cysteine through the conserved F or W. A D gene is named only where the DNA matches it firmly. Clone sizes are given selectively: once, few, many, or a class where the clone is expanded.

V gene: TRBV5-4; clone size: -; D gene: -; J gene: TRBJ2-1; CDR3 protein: CASSLAPESSYNEQFF; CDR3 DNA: TGTGCCAGCAGCTTGGCACCCGAGAGCTCCTACAATGAGCAGTTCTTC
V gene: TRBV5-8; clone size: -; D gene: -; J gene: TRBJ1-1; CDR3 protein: CASSLAGSSNTEAFF; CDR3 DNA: TGTGCCAGCAGCTTGGCCGGCAGCTCGAACACTGAAGCTTTCTTT
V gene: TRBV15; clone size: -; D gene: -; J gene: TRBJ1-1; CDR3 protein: CATSRVPGMNTEAFF; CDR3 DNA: TGTGCCACCAGCAGAGTCCCAGGCATGAACACTGAAGCTTTCTTT
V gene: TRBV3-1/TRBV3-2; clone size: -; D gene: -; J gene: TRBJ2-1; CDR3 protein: CASSQPAGSNEQFF; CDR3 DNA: TGTGCCAGCAGCCAACCGGCGGGAAGCAATGAGCAGTTCTTC
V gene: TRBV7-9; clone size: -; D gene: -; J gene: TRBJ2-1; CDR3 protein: CASTVVPNNEQFF; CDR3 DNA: TGTGCCAGCACTGTAGTCCCCAACAATGAGCAGTTCTTC
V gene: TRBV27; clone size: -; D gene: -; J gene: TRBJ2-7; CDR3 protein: CASSLNRPGARSSYEQYF; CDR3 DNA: TGTGCCAGCAGTTTGAACAGGCCAGGGGCTAGGAGCTCCTACGAGCAGTACTTC
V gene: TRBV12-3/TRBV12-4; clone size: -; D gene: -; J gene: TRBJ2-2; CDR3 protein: CASRAAGELFF; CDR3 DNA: TGTGCCAGCAGAGCAGCGGGGGAGCTGTTTTTT
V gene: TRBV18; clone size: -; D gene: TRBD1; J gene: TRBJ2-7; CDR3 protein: CASSPRGTGQGGYEQYF; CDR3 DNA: TGTGCCAGCTCACCCCGCGGGACAGGGCAAGGGGGATACGAGCAGTACTTC
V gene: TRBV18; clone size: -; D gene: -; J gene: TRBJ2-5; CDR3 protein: CASSLFLGQRGEETQYF; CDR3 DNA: TGTGCCAGCTCACTGTTTCTAGGACAGAGGGGAGAAGAGACCCAGTACTTC
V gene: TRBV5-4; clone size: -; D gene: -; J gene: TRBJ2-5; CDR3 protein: CASSLVTEETQYF; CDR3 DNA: TGTGCCAGCAGCTTGGTTACGGAAGAGACCCAGTACTTC
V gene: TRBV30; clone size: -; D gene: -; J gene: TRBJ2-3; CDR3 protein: CAWSPGHLSTDTQYF; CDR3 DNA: TGTGCCTGGAGTCCGGGACATCTTAGCACAGATACGCAGTATTTT
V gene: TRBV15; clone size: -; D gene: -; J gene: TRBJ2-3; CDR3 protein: CATSGTETLDTQYF; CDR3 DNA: TGTGCCACCAGCGGCACAGAGACGTTAGATACGCAGTATTTT
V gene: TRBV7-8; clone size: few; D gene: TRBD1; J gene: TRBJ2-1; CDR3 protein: CASSARDSAYNEQFF; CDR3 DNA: TGTGCCAGCAGCGCCCGGGACAGTGCCTACAATGAGCAGTTCTTC
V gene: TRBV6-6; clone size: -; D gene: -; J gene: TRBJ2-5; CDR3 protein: CASSYEGRETQYF; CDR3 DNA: TGTGCCAGCAGTTACGAAGGCAGGGAGACCCAGTACTTC
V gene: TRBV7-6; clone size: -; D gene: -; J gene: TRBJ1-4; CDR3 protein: CASSQFGSATNEKLFF; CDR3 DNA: TGTGCCAGCAGTCAGTTCGGGTCCGCAACTAATGAAAAACTGTTTTTT
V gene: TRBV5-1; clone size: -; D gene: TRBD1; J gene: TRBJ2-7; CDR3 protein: CASSAGTVSYEQYF; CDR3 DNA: TGCGCCAGCAGCGCCGGGACAGTCTCCTACGAGCAGTACTTC
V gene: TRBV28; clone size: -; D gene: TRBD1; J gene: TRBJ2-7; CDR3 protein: CASTDSGTDYEQYF; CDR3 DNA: TGTGCCAGCACCGACTCGGGGACAGACTACGAGCAGTACTTC
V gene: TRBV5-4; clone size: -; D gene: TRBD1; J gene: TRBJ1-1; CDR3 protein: CASSPGQGNIGTEAFF; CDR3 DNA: TGTGCCAGCAGCCCGGGACAGGGGAATATCGGGACTGAAGCTTTCTTT
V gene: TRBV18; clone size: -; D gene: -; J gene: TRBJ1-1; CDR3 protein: CASSPQHGENTEAFF; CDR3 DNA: TGTGCCAGCTCACCTCAACACGGCGAGAACACTGAAGCTTTCTTT
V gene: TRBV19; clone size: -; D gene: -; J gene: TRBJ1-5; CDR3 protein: CASSIKWQSNQPQHF; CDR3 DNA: TGTGCCAGTAGTATAAAGTGGCAGAGCAATCAGCCCCAGCATTTT
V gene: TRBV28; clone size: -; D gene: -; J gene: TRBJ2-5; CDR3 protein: CASSPPLFWGREETQYF; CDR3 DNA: TGTGCCAGCAGTCCGCCCCTTTTCTGGGGGCGTGAGGAGACCCAGTACTTC
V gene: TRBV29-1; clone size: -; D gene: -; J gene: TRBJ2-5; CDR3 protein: CSALWETQYF; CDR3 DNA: TGCAGCGCCCTCTGGGAGACCCAGTACTTC
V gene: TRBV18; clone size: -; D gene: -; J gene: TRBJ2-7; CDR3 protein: CASSPGLSSYEQYF; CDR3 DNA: TGTGCCAGCTCACCCGGCTTAAGCTCCTACGAGCAGTACTTC
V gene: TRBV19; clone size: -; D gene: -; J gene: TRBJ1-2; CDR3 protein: CASSPRGAYYGYTF; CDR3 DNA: TGTGCCAGTAGTCCACGGGGGGCATACTATGGCTACACCTTC
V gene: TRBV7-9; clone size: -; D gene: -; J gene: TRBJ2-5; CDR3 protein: CASSLRLATQETQYF; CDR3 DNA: TGTGCCAGCAGCTTAAGGCTAGCGACTCAAGAGACCCAGTACTTC
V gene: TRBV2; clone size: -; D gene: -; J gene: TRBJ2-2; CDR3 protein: CASKRDSVGELFF; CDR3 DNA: TGTGCCAGCAAACGGGACTCTGTCGGGGAGCTGTTTTTT
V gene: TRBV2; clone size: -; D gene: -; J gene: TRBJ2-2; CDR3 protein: CASISFGELFF; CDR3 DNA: TGTGCCAGCATAAGTTTCGGGGAGCTGTTTTTT
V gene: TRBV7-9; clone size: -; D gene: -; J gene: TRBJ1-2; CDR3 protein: CASSQRGDYTF; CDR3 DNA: TGTGCCAGCAGCCAGCGGGGTGACTACACCTTC
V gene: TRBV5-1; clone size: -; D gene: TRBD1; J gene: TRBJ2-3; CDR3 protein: CASSLTGQGMADTQYF; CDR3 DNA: TGCGCCAGCAGCCTCACCGGACAGGGCATGGCAGATACGCAGTATTTT
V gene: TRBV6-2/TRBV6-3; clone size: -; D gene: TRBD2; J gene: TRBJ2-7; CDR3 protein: CASSYGLAGDYEQYF; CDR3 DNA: TGTGCCAGCAGTTATGGACTAGCGGGCGACTACGAGCAGTACTTC
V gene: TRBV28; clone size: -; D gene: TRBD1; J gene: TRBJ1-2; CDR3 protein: CASSPTGTGYGYTF; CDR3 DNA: TGTGCCAGCAGTCCTACCGGGACAGGTTATGGCTACACCTTC
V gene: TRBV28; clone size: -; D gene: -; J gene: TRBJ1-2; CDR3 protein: CATLRDGLDGYTF; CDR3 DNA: TGTGCCACGTTAAGGGACGGTTTGGATGGCTACACCTTC
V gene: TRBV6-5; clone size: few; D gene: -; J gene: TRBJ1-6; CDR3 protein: CASTGGVEVSPLHF; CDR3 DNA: TGTGCCAGCACTGGCGGGGTCGAAGTTTCACCCCTCCACTTT
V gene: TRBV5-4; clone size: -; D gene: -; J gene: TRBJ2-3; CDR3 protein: CASSLRPLGTDTQYF; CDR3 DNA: TGTGCCAGCAGCTTGCGCCCCCTAGGCACAGATACGCAGTATTTT
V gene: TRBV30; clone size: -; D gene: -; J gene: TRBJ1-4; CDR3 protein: CAWSVQGVEKLFF; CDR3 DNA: TGTGCCTGGAGTGTACAGGGAGTTGAAAAACTGTTTTTT
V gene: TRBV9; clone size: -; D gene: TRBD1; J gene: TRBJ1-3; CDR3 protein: CASSVAQGASGNTIYF; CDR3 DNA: TGTGCCAGCAGCGTAGCTCAGGGGGCTAGTGGAAACACCATATATTTT
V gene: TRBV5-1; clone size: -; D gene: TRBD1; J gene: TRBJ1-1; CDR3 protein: CASSVDRDTEAFF; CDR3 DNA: TGCGCCAGCAGCGTGGACAGGGACACTGAAGCTTTCTTT
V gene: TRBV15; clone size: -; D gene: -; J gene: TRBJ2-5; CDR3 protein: CATSRDTDVRGTQYF; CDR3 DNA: TGTGCCACCAGCAGAGATACAGATGTTCGGGGGACCCAGTACTTC
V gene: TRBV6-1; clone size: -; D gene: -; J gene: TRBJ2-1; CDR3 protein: CASSEAILVWYEQFF; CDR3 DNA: TGTGCCAGCAGTGAAGCCATACTAGTCTGGTATGAGCAGTTCTTC
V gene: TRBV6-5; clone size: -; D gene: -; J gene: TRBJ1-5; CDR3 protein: CASSLTSNQPQHF; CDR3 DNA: TGTGCCAGCAGTTTGACTAGCAATCAGCCCCAGCATTTT
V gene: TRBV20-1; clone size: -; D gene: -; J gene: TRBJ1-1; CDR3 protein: CSAPRGAEAFF; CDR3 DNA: TGCAGTGCTCCCCGGGGAGCTGAAGCTTTCTTT
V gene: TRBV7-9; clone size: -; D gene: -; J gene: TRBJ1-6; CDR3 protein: CASSLKTDNSPLHF; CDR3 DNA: TGTGCCAGCAGCTTAAAGACAGATAATTCACCCCTCCACTTT
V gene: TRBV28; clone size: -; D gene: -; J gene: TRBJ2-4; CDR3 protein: CASFSAKNIQYF; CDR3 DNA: TGTGCCAGCTTTTCAGCCAAAAACATTCAGTACTTC
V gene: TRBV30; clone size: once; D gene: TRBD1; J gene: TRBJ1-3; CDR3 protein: CAWTTGGFGNTIYF; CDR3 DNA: TGTGCCTGGACCACAGGGGGCTTTGGAAACACCATATATTTT
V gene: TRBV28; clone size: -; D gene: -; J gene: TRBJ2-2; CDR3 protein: CASRPGLGGSMGELFF; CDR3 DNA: TGTGCCAGCAGGCCCGGGCTGGGAGGCAGTATGGGGGAGCTGTTTTTT
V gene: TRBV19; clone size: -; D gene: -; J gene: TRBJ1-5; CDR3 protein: CASSIVSAGVDQPQHF; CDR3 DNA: TGTGCCAGTAGTATAGTTTCGGCAGGTGTTGATCAGCCCCAGCATTTT
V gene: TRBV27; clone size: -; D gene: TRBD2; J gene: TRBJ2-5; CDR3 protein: CASSLRTSGRLETQYF; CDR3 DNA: TGTGCCAGCAGTCTCCGGACTAGCGGGAGGCTGGAGACCCAGTACTTC
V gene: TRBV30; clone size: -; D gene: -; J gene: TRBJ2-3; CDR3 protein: CAWRDGRDTQYF; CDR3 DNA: TGTGCCTGGAGGGACGGCAGGGATACGCAGTATTTT
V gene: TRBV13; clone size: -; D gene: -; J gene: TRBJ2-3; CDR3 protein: CASSPVVGSGTDTQYF; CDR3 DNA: TGTGCCAGCAGCCCCGTGGTGGGGTCCGGCACAGATACGCAGTATTTT
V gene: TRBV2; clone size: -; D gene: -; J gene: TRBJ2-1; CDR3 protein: CASRNYNEQFF; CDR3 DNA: TGTGCCAGCAGGAACTACAATGAGCAGTTCTTC
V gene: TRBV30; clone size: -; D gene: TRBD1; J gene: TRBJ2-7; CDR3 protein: CAWSRDREQYF; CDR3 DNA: TGTGCCTGGAGTAGGGACAGGGAGCAGTACTTC
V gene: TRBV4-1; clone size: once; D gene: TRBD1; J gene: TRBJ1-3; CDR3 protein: CASTTPGQGYGNTIYF; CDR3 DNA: TGCGCCAGCACCACACCGGGACAGGGGTATGGAAACACCATATATTTT
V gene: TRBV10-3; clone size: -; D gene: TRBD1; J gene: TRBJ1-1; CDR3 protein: CAIRQGEWTEAFF; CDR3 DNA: TGTGCCATACGACAGGGGGAATGGACTGAAGCTTTCTTT
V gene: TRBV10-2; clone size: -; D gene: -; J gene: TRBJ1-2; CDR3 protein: CASSESRQRIYGYTF; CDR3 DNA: TGCGCCAGCAGTGAGTCGAGACAGAGAATCTATGGCTACACCTTC
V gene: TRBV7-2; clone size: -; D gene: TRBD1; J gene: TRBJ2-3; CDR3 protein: CASSLPTGATDTQYF; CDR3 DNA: TGTGCCAGCAGCTTACCGACAGGGGCTACAGATACGCAGTATTTT
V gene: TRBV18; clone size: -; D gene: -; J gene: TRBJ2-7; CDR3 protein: CASSPRARAHYEQYF; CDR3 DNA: TGTGCCAGCTCACCCCGGGCCCGAGCCCACTACGAGCAGTACTTC
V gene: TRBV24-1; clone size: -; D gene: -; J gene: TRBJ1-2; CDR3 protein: CATSDERGQGHGYTF; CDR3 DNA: TGTGCCACCAGTGATGAGCGGGGCCAAGGTCACGGCTACACCTTC
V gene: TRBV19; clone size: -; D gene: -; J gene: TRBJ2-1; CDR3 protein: CASSIPPTYQQFF; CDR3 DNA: TGTGCCAGTAGTATTCCCCCCACTTATCAGCAGTTCTTC
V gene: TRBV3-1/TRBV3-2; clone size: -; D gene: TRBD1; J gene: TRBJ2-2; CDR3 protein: CASSHHRGGELFF; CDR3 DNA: TGTGCCAGCAGCCACCACAGGGGAGGGGAGCTGTTTTTT
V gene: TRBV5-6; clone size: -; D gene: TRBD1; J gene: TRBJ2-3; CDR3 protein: CASSYGTGRDTQYF; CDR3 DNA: TGTGCCAGCAGCTATGGGACAGGGAGGGATACGCAGTATTTT